Each of the 12 T cell receptor beta chains below was sequenced from the same sample in a study of identical twins. One entry per CDR3 protein results from TCRdb running MiXCR on the 5' RACE reads. The sample lists hundreds of thousands of distinct CDR3 sequences; 9% to 15% were seen once. The data also belong to a second study, concerning yellow fever vaccine responses in identical twins.

The sequenced sample was CD8+ T cells sorted from blood. These receptor sequences come from a young woman in good health.

The J gene is TRBJ1-6, the V gene TRBV9; D not certain. The CDR3 runs to 13 residues. Germline CDR1 and CDR2: SGDLS and YYNGEE. Trimming removed 0 bases at V and 7 bases at J, with 5 bases between. As DNA, the CDR3 is TGTGCCAGCAGCGTAGCCCAGAATTCACCCCTCCACTTT. It is translated as CASSVAQNSPLHF.

This clonotype has a count of ten or more. V and J are TRBV12-3 or TRBV12-4 and TRBJ1-3, with 8 bases fitting TRBD1. The CDR3 sequence is 17 residues long. V lost 2 bases, J lost 9 bases, and 15 bases stayed unmatched. The CDR3 reads CASSLTSAETGVFTIYF. The CDR3 bases are TGTGCCAGCAGTTTAACGTCAGCCGAGACAGGGGTTTTCACCATATATTTT.

The J gene is TRBJ2-2, the V gene TRBV11-3; perhaps TRBD1 as D (5 bases). CDR1 and CDR2 (germline): SGHNT, YENEEA. Trimming pared 6 bases from V and 0 bases from J, leaving 11 bases between. The CDR3 loop spans 15 amino acids. The CDR3 is CASRETVTNTGELFF. CDR3 DNA sequence: TGTGCCAGCAGGGAGACAGTCACGAACACCGGGGAGCTGTTTTTT.

There are a few counts of this clonotype. The V gene is TRBV12-3 or TRBV12-4, the J gene TRBJ1-1, with 7 bases identical to TRBD1. Unmatched junction bases numbered 13, after V lost 8 bases and J lost 4 bases. The CDR3 extends over 15 amino acids. CDR3 nucleotides: TGTGCCAGCCGAAAAACAGGGGCCAAGGGCACTGAAGCTTTCTTT. Translating gives CASRKTGAKGTEAFF.

This clonotype was recorded many times. J is TRBJ2-5 and V is TRBV12-3 or TRBV12-4; D might be TRBD1 (5 bases). V lost 0 bases to trimming and J lost 1 base, with 9 bases between them. The CDR3 covers 15 residues. The CDR3 nucleotides are TGTGCCAGCAGTTTAGCGCGGCAGGGCCAAGAGACCCAGTACTTC. Translating gives CASSLARQGQETQYF.

This sequence joins TRBV9 and TRBJ2-1; 7 nucleotides match TRBD2. J lost 8 bases, V lost 5 bases, and 13 bases had no gene match. The CDR3 is made up of 15 amino acids. Per germline, CDR1 SGDLS and CDR2 YYNGEE. CDR3 in DNA: TGTGCCAGCAGGGAAGGCGGCGGAGCGGGACATGAGCAGTTCTTC. This translates into CASREGGGAGHEQFF.

The rearrangement uses TRBV19 and TRBJ2-1, with D unresolved. The CDR3 is 16 amino acids. CDR1 LNHDA and CDR2 SQIVND come from the germline V gene (reference sequence). The ends were cut back, 4 bases at V and 2 bases at J, with 15 bases in the middle. The CDR3 nucleotides are TGTGCCAGTAGTACGCCGTTCGACCACACCTACAATGAGCAGTTCTTC. This translates into CASSTPFDHTYNEQFF.

This clonotype showed up just a few times. This chain joins TRBV7-6 and TRBJ2-1; either TRBD1 or TRBD2 may fit D (5 bases each). Trimming left V 0 bases short and J 9 bases short, with 9 bases between. Germline V CDR1 and CDR2: SGHVS, FNYEAQ. The CDR3 loop spans 13 amino acids. The CDR3 reads CASSLARGSEQFF. CDR3 in DNA: TGTGCCAGCAGCTTAGCGAGGGGTAGTGAGCAGTTCTTC.

This clonotype has more than one count but fewer than ten. This rearrangement joins TRBV12-3 or TRBV12-4 to TRBJ2-1; D gene unclear. CDR3 length: 15 residues. V was cut by 1 base and J by 8 bases, with 15 bases left in between. The CDR3 is CASSLGPLGIDEQFF. As DNA, the CDR3 is TGTGCCAGCAGTTTAGGCCCACTGGGCATAGATGAGCAGTTCTTC.

This rearrangement joins TRBV5-1 to TRBJ2-1, with D perhaps TRBD2 (6 bases). Trimming removed 0 bases from V and 4 bases from J, with 11 bases in between. Germline lookup yields CDR1 SGHRS and CDR2 YFSETQ. This CDR3 has 15 residues. The CDR3 bases are TGCGCCAGCAGCTTGGAACTAGCTGATTACAATGAGCAGTTCTTC. It is translated as CASSLELADYNEQFF.

The J gene is TRBJ2-2, the V gene TRBV6-1; TRBD1 is a possible D gene (6 bases). V was pared by 1 base and J by 3 bases, with 9 bases between. The CDR3 totals 15 residues. The germline CDR1 and CDR2 sequences are MNHNS and SASEGT. The chain's CDR3 is CASSEGTDYTGELFF. CDR3 in DNA: TGTGCCAGCAGTGAAGGGACAGATTACACCGGGGAGCTGTTTTTT.

Ten or more counts support this clonotype. V and J are TRBV4-1 and TRBJ1-2, with 7 bases fitting TRBD1. In germline, CDR1 is MGHRA, CDR2 YSYEKL. J gave up 1 base and V 3 bases, and 5 bases lay outside the gene matches. The CDR3 consists of 15 residues. The CDR3 nucleotides are TGCGCCAGCAGCCAGACAGGGACAATTAACTATGGCTACACCTTC. Protein: CASSQTGTINYGYTF.